A selection of T cell receptor beta chains follows, all from one sample in a study of cytomegalovirus exposure and HLA in healthy donors. Clones were sequenced by immunoSEQ multiplex PCR, and TCRdb holds only the in-frame ones, with some missing. Of around 95,000 clones in the sample, 75% to 85% were seen once. Material: PBMCs. The receptors originated from a man aged 25 to 45 in good health and CMV-seropositive. Both conserved end residues are part of each CDR3.

v_gene | CDR3aa
TRBV28 | CASRQGRAGVNYGYTF
TRBV18 | CASSPPRSGANVLTF
TRBV10-3 | CAISDTGKGEAFF
TRBV2 | CASSEMVAGSNTGELFF
TRBV6-5 | CASTGQGAGSTEAFF
TRBV6-1 | CASSNTGARQPQHF
TRBV5-1 | CASRTGGDEQYF
TRBV6-4 | CASRMTVDSPLHF
TRBV11-2 | CASSLLAGTYEQYF
TRBV14 | CASSQDPPGVGEQYF
TRBV7-8 | CASSLEEGATGLGEAFF
TRBV28 | CASRPYRGRQPQHF
TRBV5-1 | CASSLDRTGNSPLHF
TRBV14 | CASSPYGTVAGVREQFF
TRBV5-4 | CASRPGVLNTEAFF
TRBV9 | CASSVGGRGLNEQFF
TRBV5-5 | CASSFGGRSYEQYF
TRBV7-2 | CASSSTGTSYSNQPQHF
TRBV6-5 | CASSYLAGEQFF
TRBV21-1 | CASSNDSAGVMANYGYTF
TRBV2 | CASSFSRDRVAGANVLTF
TRBV23-1 | CASSPGTGVDEQYF
TRBV9 | CASSVVGKPGQSMNTEAFF
TRBV6-6 | CASRGPTGTKAFF
TRBV6-1 | CASKGQVVTGELFF
TRBV30 | CAWTHSWGDRGHGEQFF
TRBV5-1 | CASSLGGQPSTDTQYF
TRBV28 | CASSLTGGSATGYEQYF
TRBV6-5 | CASSGLAGGLNF
TRBV6-5 | CASSGTPRFEAFF
TRBV28 | CASSLLVGEAGGQETQYF
TRBV7-6 | CASSGQLNTEAFF
TRBV19 | CASSPAGGPTDTQYF
TRBV29-1 | CSVRLAGTGEQYF
TRBV5-6 | CASSLDRGPYGYTF
TRBV6-5 | CASSYSDRGYGYTF
TRBV6-5 | CASSPSGSPDNEQFF
TRBV2 | CASRQGGEEPQHF
TRBV5-1 | CASSLPGADTEAFF
TRBV28 | CASRMGGSGETQYF
TRBV9 | CASSVLGGALNTEAFF
TRBV11-3 | CASSLRRESDTGELFF
TRBV6-6 | CASSYIDRSNQPQHF
TRBV2 | CASSDTGVDYGYTF
TRBV28 | CASSDSAEAFF
TRBV18 | CASSPARGPSGNTIYF
TRBV4-3 | CASSQGTSNYNEQFF
TRBV6-6 | CASSYSRAGGETQYF
TRBV10-3 | CAISLPDRGNYGYTF